This is a list of T cell receptor beta chains from one sample in a study of cytomegalovirus exposure and HLA in healthy donors. Some clones are missing from TCRdb's copy, which holds only in-frame ones; the method was immunoSEQ multiplex PCR. The table lists about 96,000 clones, about 70% of them singletons. Sequencing was done on a sample of PBMCs. The receptors were sampled from a woman in her 70s in good health and CMV-seropositive. CDR3s include the opening cysteine and the closing phenylalanine or tryptophan. The order of the fields is D gene, V gene, clone size, J gene, CDR3 protein, CDR3 DNA. A D gene is named only where the DNA matches it firmly. Clone size is shown for a subset of rows, as once, few, many or a class of expanded clone.

d_call: .
v_call: TRBV19
clone_size: .
j_call: TRBJ1-3
cdr3_aa: CASSISRNSMAGNTIYF
cdr3_nt: TGTGCCAGTAGTATATCCCGGAACAGTATGGCTGGAAACACCATATATTTT

d_call: .
v_call: TRBV6-5
clone_size: .
j_call: TRBJ2-7
cdr3_aa: CASSFGQLSGEQYF
cdr3_nt: TGTGCCAGCAGTTTCGGACAGCTATCGGGCGAGCAGTACTTC

d_call: TRBD2
v_call: TRBV7-6
clone_size: few
j_call: TRBJ2-2
cdr3_aa: CASSRSGANTGELFF
cdr3_nt: TGTGCCAGCAGCCGTAGCGGGGCGAACACCGGGGAGCTGTTTTTT

d_call: .
v_call: TRBV11-3
clone_size: once
j_call: TRBJ1-6
cdr3_aa: CASSPDYNSPLHF
cdr3_nt: TGTGCCAGCAGCCCAGACTATAATTCACCCCTCCACTTT

d_call: .
v_call: TRBV6-1
clone_size: few
j_call: TRBJ1-4
cdr3_aa: CASSPGSGEKLFF
cdr3_nt: TGTGCCAGCAGTCCGGGATCGGGTGAAAAACTGTTTTTT

d_call: TRBD2
v_call: TRBV19
clone_size: once
j_call: TRBJ2-3
cdr3_aa: CASSTGLAGGFGTDTQYF
cdr3_nt: TGTGCCAGTAGTACGGGACTAGCGGGAGGGTTTGGCACAGATACGCAGTATTTT

d_call: TRBD1
v_call: TRBV4-3
clone_size: .
j_call: TRBJ2-7
cdr3_aa: CASSQDRGSYEQYF
cdr3_nt: TGCGCCAGCAGCCAGGACAGGGGTTCTTACGAGCAGTACTTC

d_call: TRBD1
v_call: TRBV29-1
clone_size: .
j_call: TRBJ1-1
cdr3_aa: CSVEETGQGLYTEAFF
cdr3_nt: TGCAGCGTTGAAGAAACGGGACAGGGGCTCTACACTGAAGCTTTCTTT

d_call: .
v_call: TRBV6-1
clone_size: .
j_call: TRBJ2-5
cdr3_aa: CASSELRQPQETQYF
cdr3_nt: TGTGCCAGCAGTGAATTGCGGCAGCCCCAAGAGACCCAGTACTTC

d_call: TRBD1
v_call: TRBV6-5
clone_size: .
j_call: TRBJ1-2
cdr3_aa: CASSYSETGANYGYTF
cdr3_nt: TGTGCCAGCAGTTACTCGGAGACAGGGGCGAACTATGGCTACACCTTC

d_call: TRBD1
v_call: TRBV5-1
clone_size: .
j_call: TRBJ1-2
cdr3_aa: CASRQGQENGYTF
cdr3_nt: TGCGCCAGCAGGCAGGGACAGGAAAATGGCTACACCTTC

d_call: TRBD2
v_call: TRBV6-5
clone_size: .
j_call: TRBJ2-3
cdr3_aa: CASSSLAGVSDTQYF
cdr3_nt: TGTGCCAGCAGTTCACTAGCGGGAGTCTCGGATACGCAGTATTTT

d_call: .
v_call: TRBV6-5
clone_size: few
j_call: TRBJ1-4
cdr3_aa: CASSPSATNEKLFF
cdr3_nt: TGTGCCAGCAGCCCCAGCGCAACTAATGAAAAACTGTTTTTT

d_call: .
v_call: TRBV18
clone_size: .
j_call: TRBJ2-7
cdr3_aa: CASSLMGPAVSYEQYF
cdr3_nt: TGTGCCAGCTCACTAATGGGGCCGGCTGTTTCTTACGAGCAGTACTTC

d_call: .
v_call: TRBV5-1
clone_size: .
j_call: TRBJ1-5
cdr3_aa: CASSLVGAADQPQHF
cdr3_nt: TGCGCCAGCAGCTTGGTGGGGGCTGCGGATCAGCCCCAGCATTTT

d_call: TRBD1
v_call: TRBV9
clone_size: once
j_call: TRBJ1-2
cdr3_aa: CASSVRQGSYGYTF
cdr3_nt: TGTGCCAGCAGCGTTAGACAGGGGTCCTATGGCTACACCTTC

d_call: .
v_call: TRBV20-1
clone_size: .
j_call: TRBJ1-1
cdr3_aa: CSAEENTEAFF
cdr3_nt: TGCAGTGCTGAGGAGAACACTGAAGCTTTCTTT

d_call: .
v_call: TRBV18
clone_size: once
j_call: TRBJ1-3
cdr3_aa: CASSPWDNENTIYF
cdr3_nt: TGTGCCAGCTCACCCTGGGACAACGAAAACACCATATATTTT

d_call: .
v_call: TRBV5-1
clone_size: .
j_call: TRBJ1-3
cdr3_aa: CASSLGITTGMSGNTIYF
cdr3_nt: TGCGCCAGCAGCTTGGGAATTACAACAGGGATGTCTGGAAACACCATATATTTT

d_call: .
v_call: TRBV28
clone_size: .
j_call: TRBJ2-7
cdr3_aa: CASSHYEQYF
cdr3_nt: TGTGCCAGCAGTCACTACGAGCAGTACTTC

d_call: .
v_call: TRBV19
clone_size: .
j_call: TRBJ2-1
cdr3_aa: CASQGQGNEQFF
cdr3_nt: TGTGCCAGCCAGGGGCAGGGCAATGAGCAGTTCTTC

d_call: .
v_call: TRBV20-1
clone_size: few
j_call: TRBJ2-5
cdr3_aa: CSAQQETQYF
cdr3_nt: TGCAGTGCTCAACAGGAGACCCAGTACTTC

d_call: TRBD2
v_call: TRBV11-2
clone_size: .
j_call: TRBJ2-1
cdr3_aa: CASSPGLAGGWTNEQFF
cdr3_nt: TGTGCCAGCAGCCCGGGACTAGCGGGGGGCTGGACGAATGAGCAGTTCTTC

d_call: .
v_call: TRBV2
clone_size: .
j_call: TRBJ1-5
cdr3_aa: CASSFDTNQPQHF
cdr3_nt: TGTGCCAGCTCTTTTGACACCAATCAGCCCCAGCATTTT

d_call: .
v_call: TRBV28
clone_size: few
j_call: TRBJ1-2
cdr3_aa: CASSTTGIDGYTF
cdr3_nt: TGTGCCAGCAGTACAACAGGGATTGATGGCTACACCTTC

d_call: .
v_call: TRBV9
clone_size: few
j_call: TRBJ2-1
cdr3_aa: CARSTGTNNEQFF
cdr3_nt: TGTGCCAGAAGTACCGGGACAAACAATGAGCAGTTCTTC

d_call: .
v_call: TRBV6-5
clone_size: .
j_call: TRBJ2-2
cdr3_aa: CASSYSPGVTGELFF
cdr3_nt: TGTGCCAGCAGTTACTCCCCAGGGGTAACCGGGGAGCTGTTTTTT

d_call: TRBD1
v_call: TRBV27
clone_size: once
j_call: TRBJ1-5
cdr3_aa: CASSRQGLSNQPQHF
cdr3_nt: TGTGCCAGCAGTAGACAGGGACTCAGCAATCAGCCCCAGCATTTT

d_call: TRBD1
v_call: TRBV6-1
clone_size: .
j_call: TRBJ2-2
cdr3_aa: CASILTGALTGELFF
cdr3_nt: TGTGCCAGCATTTTGACAGGGGCTTTGACCGGGGAGCTGTTTTTT

d_call: .
v_call: TRBV27
clone_size: .
j_call: TRBJ2-6
cdr3_aa: CASTTLKLRGSGANVLTF
cdr3_nt: TGTGCCAGCACCACACTCAAGCTACGGGGCTCTGGGGCCAACGTCCTGACTTTC

d_call: .
v_call: TRBV2
clone_size: .
j_call: TRBJ2-1
cdr3_aa: CASSEGSSYNEQFF
cdr3_nt: TGTGCCAGCAGTGAAGGGAGCTCCTACAATGAGCAGTTCTTC

d_call: TRBD2
v_call: TRBV5-6
clone_size: once
j_call: TRBJ2-3
cdr3_aa: CASSLVVASGTTDTQYF
cdr3_nt: TGTGCCAGCAGCTTGGTGGTGGCTAGCGGGACCACAGATACGCAGTATTTT

d_call: TRBD1
v_call: TRBV27
clone_size: .
j_call: TRBJ1-5
cdr3_aa: CASSLDRGNQPQHF
cdr3_nt: TGTGCCAGCAGTTTAGACAGGGGCAATCAGCCCCAGCATTTT

d_call: TRBD1
v_call: TRBV5-1
clone_size: .
j_call: TRBJ2-7
cdr3_aa: CASSLGDREEREQYF
cdr3_nt: TGCGCCAGCAGCTTGGGGGACAGGGAGGAGCGGGAGCAGTACTTC

d_call: .
v_call: TRBV9
clone_size: few
j_call: TRBJ2-7
cdr3_aa: CASSPGVAGWVEQYF
cdr3_nt: TGTGCCAGCAGCCCAGGGGTAGCGGGCTGGGTGGAGCAGTACTTC

d_call: .
v_call: TRBV10-3
clone_size: .
j_call: TRBJ2-7
cdr3_aa: CAITRPTTILYRASKTSYEQYF
cdr3_nt: TGTGCCATCACCCGCCCTACTACCATCTTGTACAGGGCGAGTAAAACCTCCTACGAGCAGTACTTC

d_call: TRBD1
v_call: TRBV6-1
clone_size: .
j_call: TRBJ1-4
cdr3_aa: CASRPTGGVEKLFF
cdr3_nt: TGTGCCAGCAGACCCACAGGGGGAGTGGAAAAACTGTTTTTT

d_call: .
v_call: TRBV28
clone_size: .
j_call: TRBJ2-7
cdr3_aa: CASSFMTVPAYEQYF
cdr3_nt: TGTGCCAGCAGTTTTATGACAGTTCCTGCCTACGAGCAGTACTTC

d_call: TRBD2
v_call: TRBV11-3
clone_size: .
j_call: TRBJ2-1
cdr3_aa: CASSKTSGGSSYNEQFF
cdr3_nt: TGTGCCAGCAGCAAGACTAGCGGGGGGAGCTCCTACAATGAGCAGTTCTTC

d_call: TRBD2
v_call: TRBV6-4
clone_size: .
j_call: TRBJ2-1
cdr3_aa: CASSVGLAAGEQFF
cdr3_nt: TGTGCCAGCAGCGTGGGACTAGCAGCTGGTGAGCAGTTCTTC

d_call: TRBD1
v_call: TRBV10-3
clone_size: .
j_call: TRBJ2-5
cdr3_aa: CAISDTTGTGPSRETQYF
cdr3_nt: TGTGCCATCAGTGATACCACCGGGACAGGGCCGTCCAGGGAGACCCAGTACTTC

d_call: TRBD1
v_call: TRBV11-3
clone_size: .
j_call: TRBJ2-3
cdr3_aa: CASSLGQGVGTDTQYF
cdr3_nt: TGTGCCAGCAGCTTAGGACAGGGGGTAGGCACAGATACGCAGTATTTT